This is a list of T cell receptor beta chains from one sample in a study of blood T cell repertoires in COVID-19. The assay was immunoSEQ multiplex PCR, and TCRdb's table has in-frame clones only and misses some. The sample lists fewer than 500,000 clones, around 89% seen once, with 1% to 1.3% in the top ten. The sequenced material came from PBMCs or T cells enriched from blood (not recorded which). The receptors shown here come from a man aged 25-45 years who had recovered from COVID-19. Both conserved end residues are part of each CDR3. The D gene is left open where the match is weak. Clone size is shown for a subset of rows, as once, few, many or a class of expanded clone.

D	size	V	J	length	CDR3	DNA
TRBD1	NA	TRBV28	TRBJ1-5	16	CASRPRGAGPNQPQHF	TGTGCCAGCAGGCCCAGGGGGGCAGGGCCGAATCAGCCCCAGCATTTT
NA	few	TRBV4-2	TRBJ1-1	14	CASSLQGRNTEAFF	TGTGCCAGCAGCCTCCAGGGGAGGAACACTGAAGCTTTCTTT
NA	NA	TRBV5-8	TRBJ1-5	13	CASSLEQQQPQHF	TGTGCCAGCAGCTTGGAACAGCAGCAGCCCCAGCATTTT
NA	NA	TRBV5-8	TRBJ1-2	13	CASSLLLVYGYTF	TGTGCCAGCAGCTTGTTGTTAGTCTATGGCTACACCTTC
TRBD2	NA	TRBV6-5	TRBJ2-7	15	CASSYSTSGTVEQYF	TGTGCCAGCAGTTACTCGACTAGCGGGACTGTCGAGCAGTACTTC
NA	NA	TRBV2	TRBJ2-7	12	CASRDSDYEQYF	TGTGCCAGCAGGGACAGCGACTACGAGCAGTACTTC
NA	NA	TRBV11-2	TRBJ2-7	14	CASSLAGFDYEQYF	TGTGCCAGCAGCTTAGCAGGCTTCGACTACGAGCAGTACTTC
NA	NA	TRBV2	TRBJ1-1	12	CASTRGDTEAFF	TGTGCCAGCACTCGGGGGGACACTGAAGCTTTCTTT
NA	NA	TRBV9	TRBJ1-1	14	CASSDSLTNTEAFF	TGTGCCAGCAGCGACAGTCTGACGAACACTGAAGCTTTCTTT
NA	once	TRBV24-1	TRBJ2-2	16	CATSDLRQGEAGELFF	TGTGCCACCAGTGATTTGCGGCAGGGGGAGGCCGGGGAGCTGTTTTTT
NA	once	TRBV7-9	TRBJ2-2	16	CATPPAGQTNTGELFF	TGTGCCACCCCCCCGGCTGGACAGACGAACACCGGGGAGCTGTTTTTT
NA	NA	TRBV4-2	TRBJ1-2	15	CASSQDRDSNYGYTF	TGTGCCAGCAGCCAAGATCGCGACAGTAACTATGGCTACACCTTC
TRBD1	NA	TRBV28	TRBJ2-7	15	CASRTGTGGSYEQYF	TGTGCCAGCAGAACCGGGACAGGGGGTTCGTACGAGCAGTACTTC
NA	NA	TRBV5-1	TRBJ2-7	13	CASSSQDYYEQYF	TGCGCCAGCAGCTCACAGGACTACTACGAGCAGTACTTC
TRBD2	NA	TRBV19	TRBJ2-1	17	CASSIDSGLAGYNEQFF	TGTGCCAGTAGTATTGATAGTGGGCTAGCGGGCTACAATGAGCAGTTCTTC
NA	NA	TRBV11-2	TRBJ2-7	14	CASSLAGVLYEQYF	TGTGCCAGCAGCTTAGCCGGAGTGTTGTACGAGCAGTACTTC
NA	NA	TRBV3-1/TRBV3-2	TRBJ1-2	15	CASSQDSGRGYGYTF	TGTGCCAGCAGCCAAGATTCGGGCAGGGGTTACGGCTACACCTTC
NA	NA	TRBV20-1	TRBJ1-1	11	CSAQQSLEAFF	TGCAGTGCTCAACAGAGCCTTGAAGCTTTCTTT
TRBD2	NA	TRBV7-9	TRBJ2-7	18	CASSLGLAGELGSYEQYF	TGTGCCAGCAGCTTAGGACTAGCGGGAGAACTTGGATCCTACGAGCAGTACTTC
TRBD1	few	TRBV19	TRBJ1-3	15	CASSTPGTAGNTIYF	TGTGCCAGTAGTACCCCCGGGACAGCTGGAAACACCATATATTTT
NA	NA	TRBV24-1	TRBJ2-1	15	CATSDLTGRGNEQFF	TGTGCCACCAGTGATTTAACAGGGCGGGGGAATGAGCAGTTCTTC
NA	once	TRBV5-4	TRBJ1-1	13	CASAAGGETEAFF	TGTGCCAGCGCCGCTGGCGGGGAAACTGAAGCTTTCTTT
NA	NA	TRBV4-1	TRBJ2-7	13	CASSQNLGHEQYF	TGCGCCAGCAGCCAAAACCTGGGGCACGAGCAGTACTTC
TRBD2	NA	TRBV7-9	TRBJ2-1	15	CASSFPGLAGHEQFF	TGTGCCAGCAGCTTCCCGGGACTAGCGGGACATGAGCAGTTCTTC
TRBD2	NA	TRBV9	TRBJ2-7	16	CASSPILAGGPYEQYF	TGTGCCAGCAGCCCAATACTAGCGGGAGGACCCTACGAGCAGTACTTC
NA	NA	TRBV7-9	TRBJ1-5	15	CASSSTDGVGQPQHF	TGTGCCAGCAGCAGTACAGACGGGGTGGGTCAGCCCCAGCATTTT
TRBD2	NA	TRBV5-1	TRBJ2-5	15	CASSLPAGDLETQYF	TGCGCCAGCAGCTTGCCAGCGGGAGATCTTGAGACCCAGTACTTC
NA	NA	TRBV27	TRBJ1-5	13	CASSLGGGQPQHF	TGTGCCAGCAGTTTAGGGGGCGGTCAGCCCCAGCATTTT
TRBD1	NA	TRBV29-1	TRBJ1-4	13	CSAKTGTNEKLFF	TGCAGCGCTAAGACAGGGACTAATGAAAAACTGTTTTTT
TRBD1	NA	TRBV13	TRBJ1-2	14	CASSQQGGFYGYTF	TGTGCCAGCAGCCAACAGGGGGGGTTCTATGGCTACACCTTC
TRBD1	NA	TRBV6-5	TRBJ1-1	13	CASRPGQGGRAFF	TGTGCCAGCAGGCCGGGACAGGGCGGGAGAGCTTTCTTT
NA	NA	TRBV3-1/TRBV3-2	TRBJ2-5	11	CASSQAETQYF	TGTGCCAGCAGCCAGGCAGAGACCCAGTACTTC
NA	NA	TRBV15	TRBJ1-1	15	CATSRDLGAVTEAFF	TGTGCCACCAGCAGAGATCTTGGGGCGGTCACTGAAGCTTTCTTT
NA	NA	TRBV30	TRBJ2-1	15	CAWERFLGGPNSQFF	TGTGCCTGGGAGCGATTCTTGGGGGGTCCGAACTCCCAGTTCTTC
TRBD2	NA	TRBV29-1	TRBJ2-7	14	CSVARTSGSDEQYF	TGCAGCGTGGCCAGGACTAGCGGGAGTGACGAGCAGTACTTC
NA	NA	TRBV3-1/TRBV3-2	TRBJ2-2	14	CASSRDSDTGELFF	TGTGCCAGCAGCCGGGACTCTGACACCGGGGAGCTGTTTTTT
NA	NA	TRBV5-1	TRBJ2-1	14	CASSLGGEYNEQFF	TGCGCCAGCAGCTTGGGAGGCGAGTACAATGAGCAGTTCTTC
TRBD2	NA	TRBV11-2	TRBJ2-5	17	CASSFARLASRQETQYF	TGTGCCAGCAGCTTTGCCCGACTAGCGTCTCGTCAAGAGACCCAGTACTTC
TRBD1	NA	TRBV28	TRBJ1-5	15	CASSLGQGGNQPQHF	TGTGCCAGCAGTTTGGGACAGGGAGGCAATCAGCCCCAGCATTTT
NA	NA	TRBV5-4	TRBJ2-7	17	CASSRSRGNWGMDEQYF	TGTGCCAGCAGCCGTTCGAGGGGGAACTGGGGCATGGACGAGCAGTACTTC
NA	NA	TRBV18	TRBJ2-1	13	CASSPLTYNEQFF	TGTGCCAGCTCACCACTCACTTACAATGAGCAGTTCTTC
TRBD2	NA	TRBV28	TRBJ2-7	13	CASSFGRAPEQYF	TGTGCCAGCAGTTTCGGGAGGGCCCCCGAGCAGTACTTC
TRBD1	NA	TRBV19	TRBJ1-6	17	CASSLGQGDLLESPLHF	TGTGCCAGTAGTCTGGGACAGGGCGACCTGTTGGAATCACCCCTCCACTTT
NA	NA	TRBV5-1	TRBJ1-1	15	CASSLGSTADTEAFF	TGCGCCAGCAGCTTGGGCAGCACCGCGGACACTGAAGCTTTCTTT
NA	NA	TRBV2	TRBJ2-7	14	CATIPGHSSYEQYF	TGTGCCACCATACCGGGACATTCCTCCTACGAGCAGTACTTC
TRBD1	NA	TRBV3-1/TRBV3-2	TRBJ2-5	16	CASSRTGGQGRETQYF	TGTGCCAGCAGCCGCACGGGAGGACAGGGGAGAGAGACCCAGTACTTC
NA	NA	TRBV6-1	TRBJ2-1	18	CASSEAADRREFYNEQFF	TGTGCCAGCAGTGAAGCGGCCGACCGCAGGGAATTCTACAATGAGCAGTTCTTC
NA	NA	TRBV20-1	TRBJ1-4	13	CSASRQTNEKLFF	TGCAGTGCTAGTAGACAAACTAATGAAAAACTGTTTTTT
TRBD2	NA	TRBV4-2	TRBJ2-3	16	CASSPFGGVSTDTQYF	TGTGCCAGCAGCCCCTTTGGGGGGGTGAGCACAGATACGCAGTATTTT
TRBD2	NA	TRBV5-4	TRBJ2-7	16	CASSLGEGFPSYEQYF	TGTGCCAGCAGCTTGGGGGAGGGATTCCCCTCCTACGAGCAGTACTTC
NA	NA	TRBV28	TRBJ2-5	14	CASRVAPAGETQYF	TGTGCCAGCAGGGTTGCACCCGCCGGGGAGACCCAGTACTTC
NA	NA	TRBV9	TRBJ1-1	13	CASSASQGSEAFF	TGTGCCAGCAGCGCGAGTCAGGGCTCTGAAGCTTTCTTT
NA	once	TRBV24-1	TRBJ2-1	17	CATSDLGSGATIFEQFF	TGTGCCACCAGTGATTTGGGTAGCGGAGCCACCATATTCGAGCAGTTCTTC
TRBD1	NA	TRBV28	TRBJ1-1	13	CASSLTGATEAFF	TGTGCCAGCAGTCTGACAGGGGCCACTGAAGCTTTCTTT
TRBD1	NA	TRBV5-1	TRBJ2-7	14	CASSPGQGSPGRYF	TGCGCCAGCAGCCCGGGACAGGGGTCCCCTGGGCGGTACTTC